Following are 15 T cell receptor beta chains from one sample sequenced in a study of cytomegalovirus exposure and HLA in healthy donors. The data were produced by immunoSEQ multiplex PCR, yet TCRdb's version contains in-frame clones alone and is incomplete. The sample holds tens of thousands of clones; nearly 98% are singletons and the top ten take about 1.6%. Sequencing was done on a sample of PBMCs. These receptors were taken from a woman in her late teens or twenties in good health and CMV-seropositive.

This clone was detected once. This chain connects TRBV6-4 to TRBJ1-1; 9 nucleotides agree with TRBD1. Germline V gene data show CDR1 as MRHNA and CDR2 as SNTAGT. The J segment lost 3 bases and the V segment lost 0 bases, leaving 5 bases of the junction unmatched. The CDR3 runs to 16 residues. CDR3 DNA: TGTGCCAGCAGTGACTCAGGGGACAGGGCGGACACTGAAGCTTTCTTT. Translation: CASSDSGDRADTEAFF.

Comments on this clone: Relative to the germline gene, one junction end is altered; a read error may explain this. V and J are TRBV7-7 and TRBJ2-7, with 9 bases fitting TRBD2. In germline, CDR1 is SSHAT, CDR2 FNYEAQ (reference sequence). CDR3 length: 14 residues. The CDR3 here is CASSFQRGDYEQYF. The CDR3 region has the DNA TGTGCTAGCAGCTTTCAGCGGGGGGACTACGAGCAGTACTTC.

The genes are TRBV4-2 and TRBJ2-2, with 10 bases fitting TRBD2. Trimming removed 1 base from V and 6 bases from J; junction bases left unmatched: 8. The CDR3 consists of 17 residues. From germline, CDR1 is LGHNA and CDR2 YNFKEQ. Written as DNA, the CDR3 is TGTGCCAGCAGCCAAGTGGGGCTAGCGGGAGAACCCGGGGAGCTGTTTTTT. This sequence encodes CASSQVGLAGEPGELFF.

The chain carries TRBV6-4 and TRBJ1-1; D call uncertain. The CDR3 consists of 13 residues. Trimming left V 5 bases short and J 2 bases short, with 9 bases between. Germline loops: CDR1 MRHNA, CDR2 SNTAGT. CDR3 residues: CASSRTTNTEAFF. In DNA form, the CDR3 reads TGTGCCAGCAGTAGAACGACTAACACTGAAGCTTTCTTT.

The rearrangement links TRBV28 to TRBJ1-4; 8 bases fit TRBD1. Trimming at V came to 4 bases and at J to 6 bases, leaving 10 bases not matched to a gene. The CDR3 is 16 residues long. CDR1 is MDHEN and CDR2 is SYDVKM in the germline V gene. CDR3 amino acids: CASSSTRTGTYEKLFF. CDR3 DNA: TGTGCCAGCAGTTCGACCCGGACAGGGACTTATGAAAAACTGTTTTTT. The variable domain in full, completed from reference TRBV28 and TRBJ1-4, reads DVKVTQSSRYLVKRTGEKVFLECVQDMDHENMFWYRQDPGLGLRLIYFSYDVKMKEKGDIPEGYSVSREKKERFSLILESASTNQTSMYLCASSSTRTGTYEKLFFGSGTQLSVL.

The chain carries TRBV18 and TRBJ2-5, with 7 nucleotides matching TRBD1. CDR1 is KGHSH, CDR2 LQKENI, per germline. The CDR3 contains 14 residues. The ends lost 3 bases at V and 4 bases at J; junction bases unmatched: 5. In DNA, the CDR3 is TGTGCCAGCTCACCCACAGCAGGGGGAGAGACCCAGTACTTC. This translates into CASSPTAGGETQYF.

CDR3 protein: CASSFPLRDRGRYEQYF. Written as DNA, the CDR3 is TGTGCCAGCAGTTTTCCCCTTAGGGACAGGGGAAGGTACGAGCAGTACTTC. The chain uses TRBV28 and TRBJ2-7, with 10 bases fitting TRBD1. CDR1 MDHEN and CDR2 SYDVKM come from the germline V gene. After removal of 3 bases from V and 4 bases from J, the junction contained 12 bases not matched to a gene. This CDR3 spans 17 amino acids. The whole variable domain, remainder taken from reference TRBV28 and TRBJ2-7, is DVKVTQSSRYLVKRTGEKVFLECVQDMDHENMFWYRQDPGLGLRLIYFSYDVKMKEKGDIPEGYSVSREKKERFSLILESASTNQTSMYLCASSFPLRDRGRYEQYFGPGTRLTVT.

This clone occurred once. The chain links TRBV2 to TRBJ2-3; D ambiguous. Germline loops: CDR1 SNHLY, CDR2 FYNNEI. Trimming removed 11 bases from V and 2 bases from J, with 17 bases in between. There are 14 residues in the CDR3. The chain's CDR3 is CAVQARASTDTQYF. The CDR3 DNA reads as TGTGCCGTGCAAGCAAGAGCCTCCACAGATACGCAGTATTTT.

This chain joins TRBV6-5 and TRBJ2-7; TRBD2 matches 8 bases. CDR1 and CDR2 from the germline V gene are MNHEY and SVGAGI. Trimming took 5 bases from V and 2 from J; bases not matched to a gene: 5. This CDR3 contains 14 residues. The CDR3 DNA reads TGTGCCAGCAGTACCGGGACTAGTCCCTACGAGCAGTACTTC. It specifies CASSTGTSPYEQYF.

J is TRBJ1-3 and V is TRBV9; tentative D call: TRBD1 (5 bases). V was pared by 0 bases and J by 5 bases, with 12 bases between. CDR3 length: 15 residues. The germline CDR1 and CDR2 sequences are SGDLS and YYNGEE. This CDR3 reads CASSVDDSPRNTIYF. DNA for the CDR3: TGTGCCAGCAGCGTAGACGACAGCCCTAGAAACACCATATATTTT.

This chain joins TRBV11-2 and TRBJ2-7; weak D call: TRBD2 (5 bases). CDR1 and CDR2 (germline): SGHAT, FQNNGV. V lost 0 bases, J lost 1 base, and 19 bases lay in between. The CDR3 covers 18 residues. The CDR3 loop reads CASSLDSLKLGGSYEQYF. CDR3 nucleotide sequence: TGTGCCAGCAGCTTAGATTCCTTGAAGCTAGGCGGGTCCTACGAGCAGTACTTC.

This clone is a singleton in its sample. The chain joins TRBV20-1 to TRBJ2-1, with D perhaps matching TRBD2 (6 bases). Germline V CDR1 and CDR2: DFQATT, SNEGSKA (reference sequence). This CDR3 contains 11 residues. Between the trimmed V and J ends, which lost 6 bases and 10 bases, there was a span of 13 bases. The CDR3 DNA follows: TGCAGTGCGAGACTAGTTTTCGAGCAGTTCTTC. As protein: CSARLVFEQFF.

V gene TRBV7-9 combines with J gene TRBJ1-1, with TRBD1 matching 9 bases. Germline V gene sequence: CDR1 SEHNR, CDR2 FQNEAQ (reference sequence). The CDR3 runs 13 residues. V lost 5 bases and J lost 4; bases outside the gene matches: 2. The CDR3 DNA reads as TGTGCCAGCAGCGCGACAGGGGGCACTGAAGCTTTCTTT. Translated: CASSATGGTEAFF.

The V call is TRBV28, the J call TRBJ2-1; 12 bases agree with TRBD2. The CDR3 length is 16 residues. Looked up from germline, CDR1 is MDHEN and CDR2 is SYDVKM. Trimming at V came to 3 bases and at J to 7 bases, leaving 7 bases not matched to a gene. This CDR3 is CASSFRLAGAENEQFF. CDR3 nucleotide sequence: TGTGCCAGCAGTTTCCGACTAGCGGGAGCGGAAAATGAGCAGTTCTTC.

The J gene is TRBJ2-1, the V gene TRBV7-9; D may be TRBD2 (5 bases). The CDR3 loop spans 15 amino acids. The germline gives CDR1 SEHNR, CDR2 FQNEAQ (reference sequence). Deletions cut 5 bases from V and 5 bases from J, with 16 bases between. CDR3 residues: CASSPSGAGNNEQFF. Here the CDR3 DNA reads TGTGCCAGCAGCCCGAGCGGAGCAGGAAACAATGAGCAGTTCTTC.